The rows below give T cell receptor beta chains drawn from one sample of a study of vaccination and CD4 T cells after COVID-19. These receptors' antigens are unknown. TCRdb re-called the PCR reads through MiXCR, storing one row per CDR3 protein. The table records 9,000 to 9,500 distinct CDR3 sequences, 55% of them present only once. The specimen sequenced was CD4+ T cells from blood, cultured in vitro. Every receptor here comes from a human donor who had recovered from COVID-19. CDR3s include the opening cysteine and the closing phenylalanine or tryptophan. Each record gives: D gene, V gene, J gene, clone size, CDR3 DNA, CDR3 protein. A D gene is named only where the DNA matches it firmly. Rows give clone size only sometimes, using once, few, many, or a class for an expanded clone.

D: .
V: TRBV7-2
J: TRBJ1-1
size: medium-sized
DNA: TGTGCCAGCAGCTTAACCCAGACTACTGAAGCTTTCTTT
CDR3: CASSLTQTTEAFF

D: TRBD1
V: TRBV5-4
J: TRBJ1-2
size: .
DNA: TGTGCCAGCAGAGACAATGGACAGGGTGTCTATGGCTACACCTTC
CDR3: CASRDNGQGVYGYTF

D: TRBD1
V: TRBV4-3
J: TRBJ1-2
size: once
DNA: TGCGCCAGCAGCCCGGGCGGGACAGTCTATGGCTACACCTTC
CDR3: CASSPGGTVYGYTF

D: .
V: TRBV6-1
J: TRBJ1-5
size: .
DNA: TGTGCCGGCAGGGGTTCAGGGAATAGCAATCAGCCCCAGCATTTT
CDR3: CAGRGSGNSNQPQHF

D: .
V: TRBV30
J: TRBJ1-6
size: once
DNA: TGTGCCTGGAGAGGGCCCTTGGATAATTCACCCCTCCACTTT
CDR3: CAWRGPLDNSPLHF

D: TRBD2
V: TRBV5-4
J: TRBJ2-5
size: .
DNA: TGTGCCAGCAGCTACCCTTCACCGACTAGCGCCTTCCAAGAGACCCAGTACTTC
CDR3: CASSYPSPTSAFQETQYF

D: .
V: TRBV6-1
J: TRBJ2-6
size: .
DNA: TGTGCCAGCAGACCTTCGGGGACTGGGGCCAACGTCCTGACTTTC
CDR3: CASRPSGTGANVLTF

D: TRBD1
V: TRBV19
J: TRBJ1-1
size: .
DNA: TGTGCCAGTAGTTTAAGCAGGGGGATGGATGAAGCTTTCTTT
CDR3: CASSLSRGMDEAFF

D: TRBD2
V: TRBV10-1
J: TRBJ2-3
size: .
DNA: TGCGCCAGCAGTGAGTCGAAGTTAAGAGGCGGGGGGACAGATACGCAGTATTTT
CDR3: CASSESKLRGGGTDTQYF

D: .
V: TRBV28
J: TRBJ2-7
size: .
DNA: TGTGCCAGCAGTTTAGTGACCTACGAGCAGTACTTC
CDR3: CASSLVTYEQYF

D: .
V: TRBV10-3
J: TRBJ1-1
size: few
DNA: TGTGCCATCAGTGTAGAGGTACCCGCTGAAGCTTTCTTT
CDR3: CAISVEVPAEAFF

D: .
V: TRBV27
J: TRBJ1-2
size: .
DNA: TGTGCCAGCAGCAATGCCCCGGGGGTCCGTGGCTACACCTTC
CDR3: CASSNAPGVRGYTF

D: .
V: TRBV9
J: TRBJ2-3
size: .
DNA: TGTGCCAGCAGCGCCCGGGGATCGTCAGTCACAGATACGCAGTATTTT
CDR3: CASSARGSSVTDTQYF

D: .
V: TRBV18
J: TRBJ2-2
size: .
DNA: TGTGCCAGCTCACGTACCGGGACCCAGAACACCGGGGAGCTGTTTTTT
CDR3: CASSRTGTQNTGELFF

D: TRBD1
V: TRBV19
J: TRBJ1-1
size: few
DNA: TGTGCCAGTAGTTCCATGGTTAAGGGGGCGAACACTGAAGCTTTCTTT
CDR3: CASSSMVKGANTEAFF

D: .
V: TRBV24-1
J: TRBJ2-3
size: few
DNA: TGTGCCACCAGTGATTCCCGACTCAGGCAGGGGACAGATACGCAGTATTTT
CDR3: CATSDSRLRQGTDTQYF

D: TRBD1
V: TRBV15
J: TRBJ2-5
size: large
DNA: TGTGCCACCAGCAACCCCGGGACAGGGGGCGAGACCCAGTACTTC
CDR3: CATSNPGTGGETQYF